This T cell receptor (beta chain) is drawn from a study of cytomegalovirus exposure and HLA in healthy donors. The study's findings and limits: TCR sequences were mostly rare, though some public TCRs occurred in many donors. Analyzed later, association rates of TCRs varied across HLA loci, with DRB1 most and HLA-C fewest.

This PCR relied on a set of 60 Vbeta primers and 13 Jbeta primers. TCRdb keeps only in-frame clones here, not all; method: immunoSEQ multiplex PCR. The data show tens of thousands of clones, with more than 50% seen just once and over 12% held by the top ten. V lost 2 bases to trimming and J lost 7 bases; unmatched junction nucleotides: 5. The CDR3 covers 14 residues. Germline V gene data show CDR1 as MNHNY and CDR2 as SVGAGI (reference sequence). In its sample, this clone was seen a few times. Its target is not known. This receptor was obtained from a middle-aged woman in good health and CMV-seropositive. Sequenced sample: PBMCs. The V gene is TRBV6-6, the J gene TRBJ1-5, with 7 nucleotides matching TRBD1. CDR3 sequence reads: CASSYRGGAQPQHF. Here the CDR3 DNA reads TGTGCCAGCAGTTACCGAGGGGGCGCACAGCCCCAGCATTTT.